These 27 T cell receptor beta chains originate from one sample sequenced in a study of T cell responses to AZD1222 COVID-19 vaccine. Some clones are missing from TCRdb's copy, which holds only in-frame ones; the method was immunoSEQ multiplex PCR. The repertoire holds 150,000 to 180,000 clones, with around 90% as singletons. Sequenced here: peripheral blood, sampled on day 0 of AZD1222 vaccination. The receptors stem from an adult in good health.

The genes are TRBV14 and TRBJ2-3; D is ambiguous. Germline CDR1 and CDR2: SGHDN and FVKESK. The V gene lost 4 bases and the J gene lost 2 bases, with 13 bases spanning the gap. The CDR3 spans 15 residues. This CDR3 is CASSRAQDDTDTQYF. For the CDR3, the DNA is TGTGCCAGCAGCCGGGCCCAAGACGACACAGATACGCAGTATTTT.

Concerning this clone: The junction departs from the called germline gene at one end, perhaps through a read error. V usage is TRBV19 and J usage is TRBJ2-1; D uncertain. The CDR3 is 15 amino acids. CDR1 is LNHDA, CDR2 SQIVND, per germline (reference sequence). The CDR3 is CASSMSWQSFNEQFF. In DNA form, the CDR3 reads TGTGCCAGTAGTATGTCTTGGCAGTCCTTCAATGAGCAGTTCTTC.

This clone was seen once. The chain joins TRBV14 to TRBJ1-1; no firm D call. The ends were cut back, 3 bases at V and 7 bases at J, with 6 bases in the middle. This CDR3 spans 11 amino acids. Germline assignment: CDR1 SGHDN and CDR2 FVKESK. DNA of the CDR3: TGTGCCAGCAGCCAGGAGTTTGAAGCTTTCTTT. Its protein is CASSQEFEAFF.

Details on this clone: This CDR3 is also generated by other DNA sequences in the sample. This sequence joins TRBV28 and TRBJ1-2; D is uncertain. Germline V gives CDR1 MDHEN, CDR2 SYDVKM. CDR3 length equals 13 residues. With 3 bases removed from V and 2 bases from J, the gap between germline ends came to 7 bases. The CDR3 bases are TGTGCCAGCAGTTTCCCCGAGAACTATGGCTACACCTTC. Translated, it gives CASSFPENYGYTF.

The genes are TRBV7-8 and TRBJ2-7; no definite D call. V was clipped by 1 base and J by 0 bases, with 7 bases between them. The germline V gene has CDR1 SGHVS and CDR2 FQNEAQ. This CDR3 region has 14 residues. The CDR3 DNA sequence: TGTGCCAGCAGCTTAGGTCCGGCCTCCTACGAGCAGTACTTC. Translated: CASSLGPASYEQYF.

CDR3 loop: CASSLDPYQPQHF. The CDR3 DNA reads TGTGCCAGCAGCTTAGACCCCTATCAGCCCCAGCATTTT. This chain joins TRBV11-3 and TRBJ1-5; D is ambiguous. V was shortened by 0 bases and J by 5 bases, with 5 bases between the two germline ends. The germline V gene has CDR1 SGHNT and CDR2 YENEEA. This CDR3 is built from 13 residues.

Here the CDR3 DNA reads TGTGCCAGCAGCTTGCGAGATACTAATGAAAAACTGTTTTTT. It specifies CASSLRDTNEKLFF. The chain is built from TRBV7-2 and TRBJ1-4; no clear D. There are 14 residues in the CDR3. The V gene's germline CDR1 is SGHTA and CDR2 FQGNSA. Trimming pared 3 bases from V and 2 bases from J, leaving 7 bases between.

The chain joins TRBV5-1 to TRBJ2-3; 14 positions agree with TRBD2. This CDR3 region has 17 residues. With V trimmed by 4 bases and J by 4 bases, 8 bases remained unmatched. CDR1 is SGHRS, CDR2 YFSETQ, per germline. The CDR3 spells CASSPTTSGREADTQYF. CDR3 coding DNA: TGCGCCAGCAGCCCGACGACTAGCGGGAGGGAGGCAGATACGCAGTATTTT.

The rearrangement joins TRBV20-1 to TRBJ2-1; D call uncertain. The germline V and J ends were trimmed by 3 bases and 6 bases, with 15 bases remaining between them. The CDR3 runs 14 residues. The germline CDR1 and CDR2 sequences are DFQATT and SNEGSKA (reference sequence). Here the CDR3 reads CSASKTLGFNEQFF. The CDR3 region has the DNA TGCAGTGCTAGTAAAACACTTGGATTCAATGAGCAGTTCTTC.

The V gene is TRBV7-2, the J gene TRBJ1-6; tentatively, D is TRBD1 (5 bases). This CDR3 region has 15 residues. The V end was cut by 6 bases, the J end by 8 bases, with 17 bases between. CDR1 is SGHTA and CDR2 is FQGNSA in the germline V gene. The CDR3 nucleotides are TGTGCCAGCAGGTTCGGGGGGGGGTTTGATTCACCCCTCCACTTT. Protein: CASRFGGGFDSPLHF.

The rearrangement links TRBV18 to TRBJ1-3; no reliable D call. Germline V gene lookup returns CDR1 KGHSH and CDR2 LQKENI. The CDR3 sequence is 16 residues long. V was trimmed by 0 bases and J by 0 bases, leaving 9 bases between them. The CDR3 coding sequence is TGTGCCAGCTCACCACCATTTCAAAGCTCTGGAAACACCATATATTTT. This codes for CASSPPFQSSGNTIYF.

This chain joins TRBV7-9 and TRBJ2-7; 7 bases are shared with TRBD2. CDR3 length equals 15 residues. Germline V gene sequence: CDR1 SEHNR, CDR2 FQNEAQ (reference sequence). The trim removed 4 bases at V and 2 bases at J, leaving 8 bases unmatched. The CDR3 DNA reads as TGTGCCAGCAGCTCCACCGGCGGGGGAACCTACGAGCAGTACTTC. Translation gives CASSSTGGGTYEQYF.

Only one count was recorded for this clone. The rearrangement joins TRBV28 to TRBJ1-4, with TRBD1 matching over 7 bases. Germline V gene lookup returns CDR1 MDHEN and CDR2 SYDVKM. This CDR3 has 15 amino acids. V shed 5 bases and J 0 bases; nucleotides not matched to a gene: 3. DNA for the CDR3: TGTGCCAGCAGTACTACAGGGGCAACTAATGAAAAACTGTTTTTT. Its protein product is CASSTTGATNEKLFF.

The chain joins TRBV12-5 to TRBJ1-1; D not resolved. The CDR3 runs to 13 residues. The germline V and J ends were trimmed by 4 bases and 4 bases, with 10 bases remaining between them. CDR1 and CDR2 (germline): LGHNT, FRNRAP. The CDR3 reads CASGSLGSTEAFF. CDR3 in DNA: TGTGCTAGTGGTTCTCTGGGGAGCACTGAAGCTTTCTTT.

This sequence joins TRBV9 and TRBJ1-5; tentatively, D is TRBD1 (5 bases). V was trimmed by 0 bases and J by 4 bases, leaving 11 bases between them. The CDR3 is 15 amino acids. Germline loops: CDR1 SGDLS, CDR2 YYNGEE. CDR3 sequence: CASSVGGEVNQPQHF. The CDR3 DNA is TGTGCCAGCAGCGTAGGGGGGGAGGTTAATCAGCCCCAGCATTTT.

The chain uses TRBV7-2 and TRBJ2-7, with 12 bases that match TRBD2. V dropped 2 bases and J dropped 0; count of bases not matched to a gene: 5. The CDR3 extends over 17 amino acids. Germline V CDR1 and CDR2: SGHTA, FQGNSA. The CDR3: CASSLTSGGSSSYEQYF. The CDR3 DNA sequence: TGTGCCAGCAGCTTAACTAGCGGGGGGTCAAGCTCCTACGAGCAGTACTTC.

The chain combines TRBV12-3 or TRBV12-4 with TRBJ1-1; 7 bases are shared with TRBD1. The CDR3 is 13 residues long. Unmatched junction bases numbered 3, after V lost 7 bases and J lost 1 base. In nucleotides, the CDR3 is TGTGCCAGCACCGGACAGGCGAACACTGAAGCTTTCTTT. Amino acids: CASTGQANTEAFF.

The DNA of the CDR3 is TGTGCCAGCAGCCCCGGTGGGTCTCCCTACAATGAGCAGTTCTTC. It specifies CASSPGGSPYNEQFF. The chain employs TRBV7-3 and TRBJ2-1; unclear D gene. V was pared by 5 bases and J by 2 bases, with 13 bases between. Looked up from germline, CDR1 is SGHTA and CDR2 is FQGTGA. The CDR3 sequence is 15 residues long.

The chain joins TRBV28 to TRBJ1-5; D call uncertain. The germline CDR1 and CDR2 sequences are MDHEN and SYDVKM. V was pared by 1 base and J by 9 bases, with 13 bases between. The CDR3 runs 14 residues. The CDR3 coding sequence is TGTGCCAGCAGTTTATCTTACACGCTGTCGCCCCAGCATTTT. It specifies CASSLSYTLSPQHF. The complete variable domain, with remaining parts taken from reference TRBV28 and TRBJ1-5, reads DVKVTQSSRYLVKRTGEKVFLECVQDMDHENMFWYRQDPGLGLRLIYFSYDVKMKEKGDIPEGYSVSREKKERFSLILESASTNQTSMYLCASSLSYTLSPQHFGDGTRLSIL.

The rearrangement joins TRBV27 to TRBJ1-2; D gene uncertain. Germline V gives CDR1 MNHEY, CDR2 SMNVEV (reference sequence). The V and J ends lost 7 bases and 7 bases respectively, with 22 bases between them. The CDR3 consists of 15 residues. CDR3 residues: CASKAHVTFSGGYTF. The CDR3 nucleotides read TGTGCCAGCAAGGCGCACGTTACCTTCAGTGGTGGCTACACCTTC.

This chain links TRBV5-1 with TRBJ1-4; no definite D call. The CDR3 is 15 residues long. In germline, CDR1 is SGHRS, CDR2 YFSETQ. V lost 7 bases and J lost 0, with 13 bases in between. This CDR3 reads CASRPEEATNEKLFF. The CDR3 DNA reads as TGCGCCAGCCGCCCGGAGGAAGCAACTAATGAAAAACTGTTTTTT.

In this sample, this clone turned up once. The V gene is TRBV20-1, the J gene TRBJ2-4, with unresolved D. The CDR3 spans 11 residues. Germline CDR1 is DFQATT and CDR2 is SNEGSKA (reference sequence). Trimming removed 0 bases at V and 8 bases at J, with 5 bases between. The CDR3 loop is CSARDRDIQYF. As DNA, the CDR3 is TGCAGTGCTAGAGATCGGGACATTCAGTACTTC.

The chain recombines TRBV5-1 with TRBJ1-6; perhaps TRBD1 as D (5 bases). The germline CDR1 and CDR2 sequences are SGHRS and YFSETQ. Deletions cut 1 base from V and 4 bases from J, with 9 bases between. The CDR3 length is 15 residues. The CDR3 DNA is TGCGCCAGCAGCTTGAGACAGCTATATAATTCACCCCTCCACTTT. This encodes CASSLRQLYNSPLHF.

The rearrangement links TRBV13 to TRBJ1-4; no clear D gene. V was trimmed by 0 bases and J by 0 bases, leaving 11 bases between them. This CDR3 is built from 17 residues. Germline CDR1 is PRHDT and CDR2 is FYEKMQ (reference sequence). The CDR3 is CASSLGHRTATNEKLFF. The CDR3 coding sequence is TGTGCCAGCAGCTTAGGACACCGGACCGCAACTAATGAAAAACTGTTTTTT. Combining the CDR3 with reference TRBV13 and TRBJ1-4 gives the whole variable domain AAGVIQSPRHLIKEKRETATLKCYPIPRHDTVYWYQQGPGQDPQFLISFYEKMQSDKGSIPDRFSAQQFSDYHSELNMSSLELGDSALYFCASSLGHRTATNEKLFFGSGTQLSVL.

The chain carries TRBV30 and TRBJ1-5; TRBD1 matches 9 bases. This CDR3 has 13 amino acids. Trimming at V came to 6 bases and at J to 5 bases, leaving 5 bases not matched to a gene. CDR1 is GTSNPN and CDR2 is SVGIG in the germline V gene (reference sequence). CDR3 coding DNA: TGTGCCTGTTTCGGGACAGGGCATCAGCCCCAGCATTTT. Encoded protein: CACFGTGHQPQHF. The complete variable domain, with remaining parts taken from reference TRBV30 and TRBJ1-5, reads SQTIHQWPATLVQPVGSPLSLECTVEGTSNPNLYWYRQAAGRGLQLLFYSVGIGQISSEVPQNLSASRPQDRQFILSSKKLLLSDSGFYLCACFGTGHQPQHFGDGTRLSIL.

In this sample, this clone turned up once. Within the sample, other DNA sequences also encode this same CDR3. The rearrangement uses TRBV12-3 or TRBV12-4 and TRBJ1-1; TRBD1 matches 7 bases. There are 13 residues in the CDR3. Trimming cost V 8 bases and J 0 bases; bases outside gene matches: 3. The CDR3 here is CASRDRLNTEAFF. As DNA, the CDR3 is TGTGCCAGCCGGGACAGACTGAACACTGAAGCTTTCTTT.

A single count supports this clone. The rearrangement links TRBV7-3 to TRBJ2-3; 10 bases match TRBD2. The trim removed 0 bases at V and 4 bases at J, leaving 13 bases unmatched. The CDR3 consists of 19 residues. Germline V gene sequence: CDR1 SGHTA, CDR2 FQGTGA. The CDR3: CASSLTKASGGAGADTQYF. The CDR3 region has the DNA TGTGCCAGCAGCTTAACGAAGGCTAGCGGGGGAGCAGGGGCAGATACGCAGTATTTT.